This T cell receptor beta chain was captured by sequencing in a study of T cells in localized non-small cell lung cancer. Produced via immunoSEQ multiplex PCR; TCRdb's table is partial and in-frame only. The sample has about 77,000 clones; 88% are singletons. The germline gives CDR1 SGHNT, CDR2 YYREEE (reference sequence). The CDR3 spans 14 residues. To note about this clone: Its antigen is unknown. The junction does not match germline at one end; this may be a read error.

General observations from the study: Sequencing was limited to one tumor region, leaving the possibility of heterogeneity open. Uninvolved nearby lung showed the greatest T cell clonality, exceeding that found in tumor.

V and J are TRBV5-4 and TRBJ2-6; maybe TRBD1 (6 bases). This specimen consisted of peripheral blood, obtained before any cancer treatment. The receptor comes from a woman between 35 and 75 years old with stage I squamous cell lung carcinoma. The CDR3, as DNA: TGTGCGAGCAGGGGAAGAGCTGGGGCCAACGTCCTGACTTTC. This translates into CASRGRAGANVLTF.